This T cell receptor (beta chain) appears in the sequencing data of a study of post-analysis software for immune sequencing data. Whole-study findings and limits: In patients, TRBV5-6, TRBV5-1 and TRBV20-1 belonged to five or six TRBV segments found more frequently than in controls. By F measure, samples from a shared preparation batch strongly co-clustered.

As to this clonotype: Its cognate antigen is unknown. Being one base from a much bigger clone, this may be a read error.

The CDR3 is 15 amino acids. Germline V gene lookup returns CDR1 SGHVS and CDR2 FNYEAQ. Every TCR beta cDNA library bore unique molecular identifiers. TCRdb redid the calling of the PCR reads with MiXCR, one entry per CDR3 protein. Here the sample spans a few hundred thousand distinct CDR3 sequences, around 34% being singletons. The sample was blood. The rearrangement links TRBV7-6 to TRBJ2-1; a possible D gene is TRBD2 (6 bases). The origin of this receptor is a girl aged 5 to 17 with multiple sclerosis. The CDR3 nucleotides are TGTGCCGGCAGCTTAGCGCGGCGGGACCCGGGTGAGCAGTTCTTC. It encodes CAGSLARRDPGEQFF.